These 20 T cell receptor beta chains came from one sample sequenced in a study of OX40 agonist ivuxolimab in advanced cancers. The library relied on the immunoSEQ multiplex PCR assay. TCRdb holds this immuneACCESS table with in-frame rearrangements only. Some clones are missing; in checked studies, unresolved V genes explain under half, and the rest has no known cause. This sample holds more than 50,000 clones; 82% were observed only once. The leading ten clones occupy around 1.6% of the sample. The input for sequencing was CD4+ or CD8+ T cells sorted from blood, taken in a trial of the OX40 agonist ivuxolimab. The receptors were gathered from an adult with an advanced solid tumor such as melanoma, head and neck, liver or kidney cancer.

The V and J genes are TRBV15 and TRBJ1-1; D remains ambiguous. The germline V gene has CDR1 LNHNV and CDR2 YYDKDF (reference sequence). This CDR3 is 15 amino acids long. V lost 0 bases and J lost 0, with 8 bases in between. CDR3 sequence (DNA): TGTGCCACCAGCAGAGACACGGGATTGAACACTGAAGCTTTCTTT. This encodes CATSRDTGLNTEAFF.

This chain connects TRBV20-1 to TRBJ1-2; D unclear. The V gene lost 7 bases and the J gene lost 7 bases, with 4 bases spanning the gap. Per the germline V gene, CDR1 is DFQATT and CDR2 is SNEGSKA (reference sequence). This CDR3 spans 8 amino acids. CDR3 amino acids: CSVGGYTF. In DNA, the CDR3 is TGCAGTGTTGGTGGCTACACCTTC.

The chain combines TRBV6-5 with TRBJ1-1; possibly TRBD1 for D (6 bases). Germline CDR1 and CDR2: MNHEY and SVGAGI. CDR3 length equals 15 residues. V was shortened by 2 bases and J by 3 bases, with 13 bases between the two germline ends. The CDR3, as DNA: TGTGCCAGCAGTTACCATGACAGGAGGGACACTGAAGCTTTCTTT. Protein: CASSYHDRRDTEAFF.

The rearrangement links TRBV11-2 to TRBJ1-2; TRBD1 is a possible D gene (6 bases). Trimming removed 2 bases from V and 6 bases from J, with 13 bases in between. This CDR3 comprises 14 residues. Germline assignment: CDR1 SGHAT and CDR2 FQNNGV. CDR3 sequence: CASSLLGGADGYTF. As DNA, the CDR3 is TGTGCCAGCAGCTTATTGGGGGGCGCTGATGGCTACACCTTC.

The chain has TRBV6-6 and TRBJ2-3; D is uncertain. CDR1 is MNHNY, CDR2 SVGAGI, per germline (reference sequence). Trimming took off 6 bases at V and 5 bases at J, with 6 bases between the two ends. The length of the CDR3 is 11 residues. The DNA for the CDR3 is TGTGCCAGCAGCATGCAAGATACGCAGTATTTT. The encoded protein is CASSMQDTQYF.

The chain combines TRBV11-3 with TRBJ2-2; 10 nucleotides match TRBD1. Germline-derived CDR1 and CDR2 are SGHNT and YENEEA. The CDR3 has 20 amino acids. The trim removed 3 bases at V and 1 base at J, leaving 14 bases unmatched. DNA of the CDR3: TGTGCCAGCAGCTTCAGGGGACAGGGGTTTCAGCGGGAGAACACCGGGGAGCTGTTTTTT. Protein: CASSFRGQGFQRENTGELFF.

Worth noting for this clone: At one boundary the junction diverges from the germline segment, which might be a read error. CDR3 in DNA: TGCAGCGCCCGGGGGGAGTTCTCCGACGAGCAGTACTTC. Translated: CSARGEFSDEQYF. J is TRBJ2-7 and V is TRBV29-1; 7 positions match TRBD2. Germline loops: CDR1 SQVTM, CDR2 ANQGSEA. The CDR3 covers 13 residues.

CDR3 sequence reads: CASSQDRGGGASDTQYF. CDR3 sequence (DNA): TGCGCCAGCAGCCAAGATAGAGGCGGGGGGGCGTCAGATACGCAGTATTTT. The chain is built from TRBV4-3 and TRBJ2-3, with 9 positions matching TRBD2. Germline values: CDR1 LGHNA, CDR2 YSLEER. This CDR3 has 17 residues. Trimming at V came to 0 bases and at J to 4 bases, leaving 8 bases not matched to a gene.

The gene calls are TRBV7-9 and TRBJ1-2, with D possibly TRBD1 on 5 matching bases. Trimming removed 4 bases at V and 0 bases at J, with 6 bases between. Germline V gene sequence: CDR1 SEHNR, CDR2 FQNEAQ (reference sequence). This CDR3 region has 13 residues. CDR3: CASSSTANYGYTF. As DNA, the CDR3 is TGTGCCAGCAGCTCGACAGCTAACTATGGCTACACCTTC. The full variable domain, rest sourced from reference TRBV7-9 and TRBJ1-2, is DTGVSQNPRHKITKRGQNVTFRCDPISEHNRLYWYRQTLGQGPEFLTYFQNEAQLEKSRLLSDRFSAERPKGSFSTLEIQRTEQGDSAMYLCASSSTANYGYTFGSGTRLTVV.

The chain recombines TRBV6-5 with TRBJ2-1; 9 bases match TRBD1. V was pared by 2 bases and J by 5 bases, with 4 bases of the junction left unmatched. Germline V lookup: CDR1 MNHEY, CDR2 SVGAGI. CDR3 length equals 15 residues. As DNA, the CDR3 is TGTGCCAGCAGTTACGAGGGACAGGGTAACAATGAGCAGTTCTTC. Its translation is CASSYEGQGNNEQFF.

This chain joins TRBV6-1 and TRBJ1-3; D not certain. This CDR3 contains 12 residues. V lost 2 bases to trimming and J lost 8 bases, with 7 bases between them. Germline V CDR1 and CDR2: MNHNS, SASEGT. This CDR3 reads CASSENLDTIYF. CDR3 nucleotide sequence: TGTGCCAGCAGTGAAAACCTCGACACCATATATTTT.

This clone was seen more than once but under ten times. The chain carries TRBV5-8 and TRBJ1-2, with TRBD1 matching 8 bases. After removal of 4 bases from V and 6 bases from J, the junction contained 5 bases not matched to a gene. The CDR3 runs to 13 residues. Germline CDR1 SGHTS, CDR2 YDEGEE. The CDR3: CASSPDRVHGYTF. CDR3 DNA: TGTGCCAGCAGCCCGGACAGGGTACATGGCTACACCTTC.

V and J are TRBV6-1 and TRBJ1-1, with TRBD1 identical over 7 bases. Unmatched junction bases numbered 9, after V lost 6 bases and J lost 8 bases. CDR3 length: 13 residues. Germline CDR1 reads MNHNS; CDR2 reads SASEGT. CDR3 DNA: TGTGCCAGCAGGCGTGATGAGGGGGCGGAAGCTTTCTTT. Its translation is CASRRDEGAEAFF.

This clone has only a few counts. V is TRBV29-1 and J is TRBJ2-7; D perhaps matches TRBD2 (5 bases). V was pared by 4 bases and J by 0 bases, with 7 bases between. The CDR3 loop spans 12 amino acids. CDR1 SQVTM and CDR2 ANQGSEA come from the germline V gene. The chain's CDR3 is CSVGGSSYEQYF. The CDR3 DNA is TGCAGCGTTGGAGGGAGCTCCTACGAGCAGTACTTC.

V is TRBV5-1 and J is TRBJ1-3, with 7 bases lining up with TRBD1. There are 15 residues in the CDR3. Germline V gives CDR1 SGHRS, CDR2 YFSETQ. The ends lost 4 bases at V and 0 bases at J; junction bases unmatched: 4. CDR3 protein: CASSVEGASGNTIYF. In DNA, the CDR3 is TGCGCCAGCAGCGTAGAGGGGGCCTCTGGAAACACCATATATTTT.

V usage is TRBV7-9 and J usage is TRBJ1-5; a possible D gene is TRBD1 (5 bases). V was cut by 3 bases and J by 8 bases, with 17 bases left in between. The CDR3 extends over 15 amino acids. The germline CDR1 and CDR2 sequences are SEHNR and FQNEAQ (reference sequence). CDR3 nucleotide sequence: TGTGCCAGCAGCTTCGGGACTGGGGCCGGTGAGCCCCAGCATTTT. Translation gives CASSFGTGAGEPQHF.

V is TRBV5-4 and J is TRBJ2-2; D gene ambiguous. CDR3 length: 14 amino acids. Trimming left V 4 bases short and J 0 bases short, with 7 bases between. Germline assignment: CDR1 SGHNT and CDR2 YYREEE (reference sequence). The CDR3: CASSTASNTGELFF. The CDR3 DNA reads TGTGCCAGCAGCACCGCATCGAACACCGGGGAGCTGTTTTTT.

In nucleotides, the CDR3 is TGTGCCTGGAGCGTCAGGCCTACCTACGAGCAGTACTTC. It yields the protein CAWSVRPTYEQYF. The chain employs TRBV30 and TRBJ2-5; D is ambiguous. TRBJ2-7 matches the DNA end more closely, so the J call is doubtful. Germline V gene data show CDR1 as GTSNPN and CDR2 as SVGIG (reference sequence). This CDR3 contains 13 residues.

CDR3 loop: CASSSRGERTGELFF. The CDR3 DNA follows: TGCGCCAGCAGCTCCCGGGGGGAGCGCACCGGGGAGCTGTTTTTT. V and J are TRBV5-1 and TRBJ2-2, with 7 bases that match TRBD2. V dropped 3 bases and J dropped 4; count of bases not matched to a gene: 6. The germline CDR1 and CDR2 sequences are SGHRS and YFSETQ. The CDR3 contains 15 residues.

This clone was observed a few times. The J gene is TRBJ2-1, the V gene TRBV5-4, with 9 bases fitting TRBD1. The CDR3 is 16 residues long. CDR1 SGHNT and CDR2 YYREEE come from the germline V gene (reference sequence). V was clipped by 4 bases and J by 7 bases; unmatched bases: 12. The DNA for the CDR3 is TGTGCCAGCAGCGCCCGAGGAGGACAGGGGAGGAATGAGCAGTTCTTC. Translated: CASSARGGQGRNEQFF.